This TCR beta chain was recorded in a study of cytomegalovirus exposure and HLA in healthy donors. Findings and limits, study-wide: Reports indicate that TCR beta sequences accurately predicted the HLA-A and HLA-B alleles of most subjects.

The CDR3 runs to 13 residues. Per germline, CDR1 SGHDT and CDR2 YYEEEE. Trimming took 9 bases from V and 4 from J; bases not matched to a gene: 7. PCR was performed using 60 Vbeta and 13 Jbeta primers. Clones were read by immunoSEQ multiplex PCR, and TCRdb kept only the in-frame ones, dropping some. Found here are some 160,000 clones, over 60% of them singletons; the top ten hold 1.6%. On this clone itself: Antigen specificity is unknown.

The source material was PBMCs. The chain uses TRBV5-6 and TRBJ2-5, with TRBD1 matching 9 bases. The source of this sequence is a woman aged 25 to 39 in good health and CMV-seronegative. CDR3 region: CATGEDRGETQYF. Written as DNA, the CDR3 is TGTGCCACTGGTGAGGACAGGGGAGAGACCCAGTACTTC.